The source of this T cell receptor beta chain is a study of blood T cell repertoires in COVID-19 (dated by TCRdb to between 2020 and 2021). About the full investigation: Samples from collaborators originated in the United States, Italy and Spain and spanned both the acute and convalescent phases of COVID-19. The material from the prospective study consisted of cDNA or gDNA derived from T cells, B-cell-depleted T cells, or PBMCs. HLA class I and class II types, where available, came from metadata supplied by the sample provider rather than from assay-based typing. A de-identified subject ID, COVID-19 status, age in years and sex were almost always included in the sample metadata. The repertoires were made available in a free public database intended to serve as a resource for research on the immune response to SARS-CoV-2. Deeply sampled blood TCRbeta repertoires from subjects exposed to, actively infected with, or recovered from COVID-19 were included in the dataset. Samples came from the ongoing ImmuneRACE study (first 160 participants) plus 1,254 subjects from 6 global collaborators.

Summary of the overall study and its limitations: The amount of clinical and demographic metadata varied by source and participant and was provided uncurated.

Each collaborating institution followed its own protocols to collect whole blood in K2EDTA tubes. For TCRbeta analysis, collaborators shipped samples in one of three forms: frozen whole blood, isolated PBMCs, or DNA extracted from either of those sample types. TCRbeta CDR3 regions were amplified from genomic DNA using the immunoSEQ Assay, a bias-controlled multiplex PCR. Regarding the original processing steps: Within the assay, amplification of reference gene primers was used to estimate how many nucleated cells each sample contained. To quantify the absolute abundance of each unique TCRbeta CDR3 rearrangement, sequence reads were collapsed and filtered. For each sample, productive Simpson clonality was calculated by taking the square root of Simpson's diversity index across productive rearrangements. As stored in TCRdb, this immuneACCESS dataset retains in-frame rearrangements with V and J assigned. A fraction of the clones does not appear; measured against another copy, unresolved V genes explain less than half of the discrepancy, and the remainder lacks a known reason. The D gene and trimming were derived from the DNA, and the V and J assignments and clone size from that table. The sample includes a few hundred thousand clones, with just over 85% observed a single time. In total, the top ten clones hold around 3% of the sample.

Notes on this clone: Its binding antigen is unknown. No base quality values were provided; no much bigger clone lies one nucleotide off.

The junction shows trimming of 2 bases on V and 1 base on J, plus 14 bases between the germline ends. Spanning cysteine to phenylalanine, the CDR3 consists of 16 amino acids. The DNA shown is the 48-base CDR3, in frame from base 1. Via the germline V gene (reference sequence), CDR1 is SEHNR and CDR2 FQNEAQ. What was sequenced was peripheral blood. Recombination joined TRBV7-9 with TRBJ1-1, and perhaps TRBD1 as D gene, on 5 matching bases. This sequence originates from a woman aged 25 to 45 with active or convalescent COVID-19. This receptor carries the CDR3 CASSLSIGTGNTEAFF. In nucleotide form, the sequence is TGTGCCAGCAGCTTAAGTATCGGTACAGGGAACACTGAAGCTTTCTTT.